The 26 T cell receptor beta chains presented below share a single source sample, sequenced in a study of identical twins. Using its own MiXCR run on the 5' RACE reads, TCRdb lists one record per CDR3 protein. The sample lists more than 650,000 distinct CDR3 sequences; roughly 6.2% were seen once. Sequencing input: naive T cells sorted from blood. Receptors originate from a young man in good health.

This clonotype was recorded a few times. The rearrangement uses TRBV4-1 and TRBJ2-1; no definite D call. Germline V lookup: CDR1 MGHRA, CDR2 YSYEKL. The CDR3 consists of 18 residues. The V and J ends lost 0 bases and 2 bases respectively, with 17 bases between them. In nucleotides, the CDR3 is TGCGCCAGCAGCCAAGAATCCCACGGCGCGCTACCCTACAATGAGCAGTTCTTC. Translation gives CASSQESHGALPYNEQFF.

The sample holds a few counts of this clonotype. This chain links TRBV12-3 or TRBV12-4 with TRBJ2-5, with 14 bases that match TRBD2. The CDR3 sequence is 16 residues long. V lost 5 bases to trimming and J lost 4 bases; unmatched junction nucleotides: 6. CDR3 DNA: TGTGCCAGCAGTGCGACTAGCGGGAGGGCCGGAGAGACCCAGTACTTC. Its translation: CASSATSGRAGETQYF.

The J gene is TRBJ1-4, the V gene TRBV28; TRBD1 matches 7 bases. The CDR3 is made up of 19 amino acids. V was clipped by 1 base and J by 1 base; unmatched bases: 12. Looked up from germline, CDR1 is MDHEN and CDR2 is SYDVKM. The CDR3: CASSLSLGRGALTNEKLFF. The CDR3 DNA sequence: TGTGCCAGCAGTTTATCCCTGGGCAGGGGGGCTTTAACTAATGAAAAACTGTTTTTT.

This clonotype was observed many times. This sequence joins TRBV3-1 and TRBJ2-5; 10 bases map to TRBD2. CDR3 size: 15 residues. V was pared by 3 bases and J by 1 base, with 2 bases of the junction left unmatched. The germline V gene has CDR1 LGHDT and CDR2 YNNKEL (reference sequence). CDR3 residues: CASSQASGSQETQYF. DNA of the CDR3: TGTGCCAGCAGCCAGGCTAGCGGGAGCCAAGAGACCCAGTACTTC.

The chain uses TRBV2 and TRBJ2-3; D is perhaps TRBD2 (6 bases). Trimming pared 5 bases from V and 1 base from J, leaving 13 bases between. The length of the CDR3 is 15 residues. In germline, CDR1 is SNHLY, CDR2 FYNNEI. The CDR3 nucleotides read TGTGCCAGCAGTACCCGGTGGGGGGGCACAGATACGCAGTATTTT. Protein product: CASSTRWGGTDTQYF.

The genes are TRBV5-5 and TRBJ1-3; D perhaps matches TRBD1 (6 bases). Trimming stripped 4 bases from V and 8 bases from J, with 13 bases between. This CDR3 region has 13 residues. The germline V gene has CDR1 SGHKS and CDR2 YYEKEE (reference sequence). For the CDR3, the DNA is TGTGCCAGCAGCCAACAGGGCGGGGACACCATATATTTT. Translated: CASSQQGGDTIYF.

V and J are TRBV7-9 and TRBJ1-2; weak D call: TRBD1 (6 bases). Trimming removed 5 bases at V and 8 bases at J, with 24 bases between. The CDR3 contains 16 residues. The V gene's germline CDR1 is SEHNR and CDR2 FQNEAQ (reference sequence). The CDR3 spells CASSHPLQGRGKGYTF. CDR3 DNA sequence: TGTGCCAGCAGCCACCCCTTGCAGGGGCGCGGGAAGGGCTACACCTTC.

For this clonotype: With a much larger clone just one base away, this may be a read error. The chain is built from TRBV6-1 and TRBJ2-3; D possibly corresponds to TRBD1 (5 bases). The CDR3 has 15 amino acids. V was pared by 8 bases and J by 4 bases, with 19 bases between. Germline assignment: CDR1 MNHNS and CDR2 SASEGT. The CDR3, as DNA: TGTGCCAGCTCGGGCAGCACAGCGACAGCAGATACGCAGTATTTT. It translates to CASSGSTATADTQYF.

This clonotype has ten or more counts. This chain connects TRBV5-1 to TRBJ2-1; TRBD2 agrees at 7 bases. Germline CDR1 is SGHRS and CDR2 is YFSETQ. The V gene end was trimmed by 4 bases and the J gene end by 1 base; junction bases not matched to a gene: 5. The CDR3 totals 15 residues. The CDR3 DNA sequence: TGCGCCAGCAGCGGGGCGGGAGATTCCTACAATGAGCAGTTCTTC. It is translated as CASSGAGDSYNEQFF.

The chain couples TRBV9 to TRBJ1-1, with 7 bases aligning to TRBD1. From germline, CDR1 is SGDLS and CDR2 YYNGEE. The length of the CDR3 is 13 residues. V was pared by 5 bases and J by 7 bases, with 8 bases of the junction left unmatched. CDR3 amino acids: CASRETGVDEAFF. CDR3 coding DNA: TGTGCCAGCAGGGAAACAGGGGTTGATGAAGCTTTCTTT.

At least ten counts were recorded for this clonotype. V is TRBV29-1 and J is TRBJ1-2; D is ambiguous. Germline V gene sequence: CDR1 SQVTM, CDR2 ANQGSEA. This CDR3 spans 13 amino acids. V was shortened by 4 bases and J by 6 bases, with 15 bases between the two germline ends. CDR3: CSVGISGENGYTF. The CDR3 DNA sequence: TGCAGCGTTGGGATTTCGGGCGAAAATGGCTACACCTTC.

This clonotype was detected many times. The rearrangement uses TRBV29-1 and TRBJ2-2; the match to TRBD2 covers 7 bases. J gave up 4 bases and V 3 bases, and 2 bases lay outside the gene matches. This CDR3 spans 13 amino acids. Per the germline V gene, CDR1 is SQVTM and CDR2 is ANQGSEA. CDR3 bases: TGCAGCGTTGAGGGGGGGGTCACCGGGGAGCTGTTTTTT. Protein sequence: CSVEGGVTGELFF.

This clonotype showed up many times. This chain uses TRBV12-3 or TRBV12-4 with TRBJ2-2; D is uncertain. Trimming left V 6 bases short and J 2 bases short, with 19 bases between. This CDR3 has 17 residues. The DNA for the CDR3 is TGTGCCAGCAGAGCCTCCGATCCAATACCCAACACCGGGGAGCTGTTTTTT. Its protein is CASRASDPIPNTGELFF.

A few counts support this clonotype. The rearrangement links TRBV28 to TRBJ2-2; D remains ambiguous. The CDR3 extends over 14 amino acids. Trimming shortened V by 6 bases and J by 2 bases, and 10 bases separated the two germline ends. Germline-derived CDR1 and CDR2 are MDHEN and SYDVKM. The CDR3 DNA reads as TGTGCCAGCAGCCGAGGAGCCAACACCGGGGAGCTGTTTTTT. Translation gives CASSRGANTGELFF.

With regard to this clonotype: This could be a read error, since a much larger clone is one nucleotide away. The chain carries TRBV5-1 and TRBJ1-2; 9 nucleotides align to TRBD1. CDR3 length: 14 amino acids. Germline lookup yields CDR1 SGHRS and CDR2 YFSETQ. The CDR3 bases are TGCGCCAGCAGCGCGGACAGGGGTGGCTATGGCTACGCCTTC. Its translation is CASSADRGGYGYAF.

This clonotype was observed at least ten times. The chain has TRBV12-3 or TRBV12-4 and TRBJ2-3; D may be TRBD2 (8 bases). The CDR3 contains 14 residues. Trimming shortened V by 8 bases and J by 2 bases, and 14 bases separated the two germline ends. The CDR3 sequence: CASLAGQPTDTQYF. Written as DNA, the CDR3 is TGTGCCAGCTTAGCGGGACAGCCCACAGATACGCAGTATTTT.

This clonotype was detected ten times or more. The rearrangement links TRBV10-1 to TRBJ2-1, with a tentative D call TRBD1 (6 bases). Germline assignment: CDR1 WNHNN and CDR2 SYGVQD (reference sequence). CDR3 length: 12 residues. V gave up 6 bases and J gave up 8 bases, with 11 bases separating them. CDR3 coding DNA: TGCGCCAGCAGCTCTCCAGGGGATGAGCAGTTCTTC. Its translation is CASSSPGDEQFF.

This clonotype was picked up a small number of times. The chain employs TRBV12-3 or TRBV12-4 and TRBJ2-7, with 11 bases aligning to TRBD1. The V segment lost 6 bases and the J segment 2 bases; nucleotides outside the gene matches: 3. This CDR3 has 14 residues. Written as DNA, the CDR3 is TGTGCCAGCAGGCCGGGACAGGGGGCCTACGAGCAGTACTTC. This translates into CASRPGQGAYEQYF.

This clonotype has just a few counts. The chain joins TRBV12-3 or TRBV12-4 to TRBJ1-1; no clear D gene. The CDR3 has 14 residues. Trimming removed 5 bases at V and 1 base at J, with 11 bases between. The CDR3 DNA follows: TGTGCCAGCAGTCCCCTTCCGAGGAACACTGAAGCTTTCTTT. Amino acids: CASSPLPRNTEAFF.

This clonotype came up once. The gene calls are TRBV14 and TRBJ2-4, with D possibly matching TRBD1 (5 bases). The CDR3 contains 16 residues. The germline gives CDR1 SGHDN, CDR2 FVKESK. V was clipped by 4 bases and J by 0 bases, with 13 bases between them. In DNA, the CDR3 is TGTGCCAGCAGCCGAGACAGTTCTCTAGCCAAAAACATTCAGTACTTC. Amino acid sequence: CASSRDSSLAKNIQYF.

The chain employs TRBV2 and TRBJ2-1; a possible D gene is TRBD2 (5 bases). Germline lookup yields CDR1 SNHLY and CDR2 FYNNEI. With 6 bases removed from V and 9 bases from J, the gap between germline ends came to 12 bases. CDR3 length: 12 amino acids. CDR3 sequence: CASRHRELEQFF. The CDR3 region has the DNA TGTGCCAGCAGACACCGGGAACTTGAGCAGTTCTTC.

The V and J genes are TRBV29-1 and TRBJ1-4; D call uncertain. Trimming shortened V by 6 bases and J by 7 bases, and 9 bases separated the two germline ends. The V gene's germline CDR1 is SQVTM and CDR2 ANQGSEA. The CDR3 is 11 residues long. The CDR3 DNA is TGCAGCGTCGCAGCTCCTGAAAAACTGTTTTTT. Its protein is CSVAAPEKLFF.

This clonotype has only a few counts. V is TRBV6-2 or TRBV6-3 and J is TRBJ2-1; TRBD1 is a possible D gene (6 bases). CDR3 size: 15 residues. The V gene lost 4 bases and the J gene lost 4 bases, with 14 bases spanning the gap. Germline CDR1 MNHEY, CDR2 SVGEGT. CDR3 in DNA: TGTGCCAGCAGTTTCAGGGGACATCCTTACAATGAGCAGTTCTTC. It is translated as CASSFRGHPYNEQFF.

Ten or more counts support this clonotype. The rearrangement joins TRBV27 to TRBJ2-3, with 9 bases matching TRBD2. CDR3 length: 16 residues. J gave up 1 base and V 9 bases, and 11 bases lay outside the gene matches. In germline, CDR1 is MNHEY, CDR2 SMNVEV (reference sequence). CDR3: CARFVLAGECTDTQYF. The DNA for the CDR3 is TGTGCCAGATTCGTTTTAGCGGGAGAATGCACAGATACGCAGTATTTT.

This clonotype was found many times. The V call is TRBV29-1, the J call TRBJ2-1; perhaps TRBD2 as D (5 bases). V lost 4 bases and J 3 bases, leaving 22 bases between the germline ends. The CDR3 consists of 17 residues. CDR1 and CDR2 (germline): SQVTM, ANQGSEA. CDR3 sequence (DNA): TGCAGCGTTGTTATCCCCACTAGGACTCCTTACTACAATGAGCAGTTCTTC. It specifies CSVVIPTRTPYYNEQFF.

This clonotype came up a few times. The chain carries TRBV5-1 and TRBJ2-6; D perhaps matches TRBD2 (5 bases). Trimming removed 1 base from V and 4 bases from J, with 12 bases in between. CDR1 is SGHRS and CDR2 is YFSETQ in the germline V gene. The length of the CDR3 is 16 residues. CDR3 bases: TGCGCCAGCAGCTTGTCACCGGGAACGGGGGCCAACGTCCTGACTTTC. This encodes CASSLSPGTGANVLTF.